This T cell receptor beta chain derives from a study of blood T cell repertoires in COVID-19. Study background: COVID-19 samples, acute and convalescent, were from the United States, Italy and Spain.

Profiling relied on immunoSEQ multiplex PCR, and the TCRdb table lists in-frame clones only, not all of them. This sample yields about 140,000 clones, of which 80% to 85% are seen a single time; less than 9% belongs to the top ten. The CDR3 spans 15 residues. Looked up from germline, CDR1 is SGHAT and CDR2 is FQNNGV. Trimming took off 5 bases at V and 1 base at J, with 14 bases between the two ends. Input material: peripheral blood. This sequence joins TRBV11-2 and TRBJ2-5; D unresolved. The TCR originated in a man under 40 with COVID-19, enrolled during active disease. The CDR3 DNA reads as TGTGCCAGCAGCGAACCCTTGCGTGCCCAAGAGACCCAGTACTTC. Translated: CASSEPLRAQETQYF.